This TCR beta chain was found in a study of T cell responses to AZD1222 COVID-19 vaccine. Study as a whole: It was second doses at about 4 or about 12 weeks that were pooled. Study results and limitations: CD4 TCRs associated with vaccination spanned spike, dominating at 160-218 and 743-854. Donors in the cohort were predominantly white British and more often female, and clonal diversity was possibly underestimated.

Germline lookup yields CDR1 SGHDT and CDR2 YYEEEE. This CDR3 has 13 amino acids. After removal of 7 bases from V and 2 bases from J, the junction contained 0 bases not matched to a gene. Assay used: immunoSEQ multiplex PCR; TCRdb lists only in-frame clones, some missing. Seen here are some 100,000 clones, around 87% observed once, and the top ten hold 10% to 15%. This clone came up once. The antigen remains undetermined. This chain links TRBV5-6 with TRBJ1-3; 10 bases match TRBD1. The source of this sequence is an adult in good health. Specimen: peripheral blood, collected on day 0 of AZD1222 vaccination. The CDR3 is CASGQGAGNTIYF. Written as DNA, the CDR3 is TGTGCCAGCGGACAGGGGGCTGGAAACACCATATATTTT.